This is a list of T cell receptor beta chains from one sample in a study of T cell responses to AZD1222 COVID-19 vaccine. Profiling relied on immunoSEQ multiplex PCR, and the TCRdb table lists in-frame clones only, not all of them. The data contain 150,000 to 180,000 clones, 88% of them singletons. Material: peripheral blood, obtained after recovery from COVID-19. Every receptor here comes from an adult who had recovered from COVID-19. Both conserved end residues are part of each CDR3. Clone size, where shown, is once, few, many, or a class for clones that have expanded.

>TRBV2|NA|TRBJ2-7
CASSARPGLAGIRHEQYF
>TRBV5-5|few|TRBJ1-2
CASSLEVLRQGTHGYTF
>TRBV7-9|NA|TRBJ1-4
CASSPTRATGTGGGELFF
>TRBV29-1|NA|TRBJ1-2
CSVDIGQGRYGYTF
>TRBV6-6|NA|TRBJ1-5
CASSDPGQVNQPQHF
>TRBV6-6|NA|TRBJ2-5
CASSAGGPGETQYF
>TRBV5-1|NA|TRBJ2-5
CASSPSRGLNQETQYF
>TRBV5-4|NA|TRBJ2-2
CASSIGQQNTGELFF
>TRBV19|NA|TRBJ1-1
CASSIQGSVTEAFF
>TRBV5-4|NA|TRBJ2-7
CASSLARRPYEQYF
>TRBV9|NA|TRBJ2-1
CASSVGLAGVRNEQFF
>TRBV3-1/TRBV3-2|NA|TRBJ2-5
CASNPGAWYQETQYF
>TRBV6-4|NA|TRBJ1-2
CASSPDRGGGYGYTF
>TRBV27|once|TRBJ1-5
CASSDRDSNQPQHF
>TRBV4-2|NA|TRBJ2-1
CASSQGGQSEYNEQFF
>TRBV3-1/TRBV3-2|NA|TRBJ2-7
CASSQARASGMIYEQYF
>TRBV7-2|NA|TRBJ2-1
CASSLSLAGVQEQFF
>TRBV24-1|NA|TRBJ1-5
CATSDGGTQPQHF
>TRBV2|NA|TRBJ2-5
CASKVGSFEETQYF
>TRBV5-4|NA|TRBJ2-2
CASSLSGGELFF
>TRBV13|NA|TRBJ2-7
CASSSGQYYSYEQYF
>TRBV6-1|NA|TRBJ2-3
CASPNGTGYADTQYF
>TRBV2|NA|TRBJ2-3
CASSGGTGTDTQYF
>TRBV28|NA|TRBJ1-5
CASQVSSNQPQHF
>TRBV7-8|NA|TRBJ1-3
CASSKQGARGNTIYF
>TRBV3-1/TRBV3-2|NA|TRBJ2-5
CASSLSGRAQETQYF
>TRBV18|NA|TRBJ1-1
CASSQQDNTEAFF
>TRBV11-2|NA|TRBJ2-2
CASSLGYTGELFF
>TRBV12-3/TRBV12-4|NA|TRBJ2-1
CASSLIINNEQFF
>TRBV10-3|NA|TRBJ2-3
CAISERGRFDTQYF
>TRBV6-4|NA|TRBJ1-2
CASSDGSSAGYTF
>TRBV14|NA|TRBJ2-7
CASSHRLAGKYEQYF
>TRBV7-5|NA|TRBJ2-7
CVRSLGLAGETYEQYF
>TRBV12-3/TRBV12-4|NA|TRBJ2-7
CASLASPAYEQYF
>TRBV18|NA|TRBJ2-3
CASSQDSSGGDTQYF